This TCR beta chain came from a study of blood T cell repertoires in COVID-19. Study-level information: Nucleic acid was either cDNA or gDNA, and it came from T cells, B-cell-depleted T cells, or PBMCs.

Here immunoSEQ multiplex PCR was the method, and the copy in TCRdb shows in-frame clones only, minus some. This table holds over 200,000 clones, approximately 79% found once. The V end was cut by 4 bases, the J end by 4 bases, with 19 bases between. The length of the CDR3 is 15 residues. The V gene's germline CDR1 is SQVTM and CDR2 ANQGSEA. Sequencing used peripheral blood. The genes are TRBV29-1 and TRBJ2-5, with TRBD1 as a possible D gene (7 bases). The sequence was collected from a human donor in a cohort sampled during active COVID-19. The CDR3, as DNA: TGCAGCGTTGCTCCATCAGGGGGGCGGGCAGAGACCCAGTACTTC. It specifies CSVAPSGGRAETQYF.